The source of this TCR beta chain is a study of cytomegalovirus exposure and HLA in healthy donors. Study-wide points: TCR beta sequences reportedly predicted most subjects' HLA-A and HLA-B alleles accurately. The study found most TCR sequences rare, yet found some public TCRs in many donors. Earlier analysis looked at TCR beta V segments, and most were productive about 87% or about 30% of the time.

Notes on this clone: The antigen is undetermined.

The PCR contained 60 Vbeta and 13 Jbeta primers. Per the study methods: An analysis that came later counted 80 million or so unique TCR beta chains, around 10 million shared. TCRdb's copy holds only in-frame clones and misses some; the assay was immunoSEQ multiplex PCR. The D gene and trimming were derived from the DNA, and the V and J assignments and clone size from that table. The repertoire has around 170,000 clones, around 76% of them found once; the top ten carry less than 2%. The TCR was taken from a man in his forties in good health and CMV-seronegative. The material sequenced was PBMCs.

The CDR3 region has the DNA TGTGCCAGCACCCAGGGTGGTGGGAACACTGAAGCTTTCTTT. Translated: CASTQGGGNTEAFF. V is TRBV6-5 and J is TRBJ1-1; D may be TRBD1 (5 bases). CDR1 and CDR2 (germline): MNHEY, SVGAGI. The germline V and J ends were trimmed by 7 bases and 1 base, with 13 bases remaining between them. This CDR3 is built from 14 residues.